This TCR beta chain comes out of a study of CD8 T cells in ankylosing spondylitis. Study findings and constraints: Peripheral blood held disease-linked clones only at relatively low frequency, and these were CD8+. In synovial fluid and blood from reactive arthritis, some motif variants were previously reported. The authors reported significant enrichment of disease-linked clones in matched ankylosing spondylitis synovial fluid.

The CDR3 has 17 residues. V lost 0 bases and J lost 0, with 12 bases in between. CDR1 is MNHEY and CDR2 is SVGAGI in the germline V gene. This clonotype occurred many times. Its antigen is still unknown. TCRdb called the 5' RACE reads again in MiXCR, with one record for every CDR3 protein. The sample gives 210,000 or so distinct CDR3 sequences, over 7% of which show up once; 4% to 5.5% is in the top ten. The rearrangement joins TRBV6-5 to TRBJ2-4, with D possibly being TRBD1 or TRBD2 (5 bases each). This clonotype was obtained from a female donor with ankylosing spondylitis or in good health (not recorded which). Specimen: blood, either unsorted or a sorted T cell fraction (not recorded which). Written as DNA, the CDR3 is TGTGCCAGCAGTTACTCGGTGTCTGGGGGAGCCAAAAACATTCAGTACTTC. Translated: CASSYSVSGGAKNIQYF.